This T cell receptor beta chain comes out of a study of T cells in Graves' hyperthyroidism and ophthalmopathy. The CDR3 consists of 14 residues. Germline loops: CDR1 SEHNR, CDR2 FQNEAQ (reference sequence). To note about this clonotype: The antigen is unknown. Relative to the germline gene, one junction end is altered; a read error may explain this.

Study-wide results and caveats: Model output signaled ophthalmopathy a median around 6.9 months ahead of onset. The majority of expanded thyroid clonotypes above 0.001 also appeared in blood.

Fresh peripheral blood, approximately 9.7 ml, was the source of the PBMCs. Amplified TCR beta CDR3 regions derived from RNA transcripts. RT-PCR in the first round (using the HTBI primer set) targeted the TCR CDR3. TCRdb reprocessed the multiplex PCR reads via MiXCR and lists one record per CDR3 protein. The sample lists approximately 370,000 distinct CDR3 sequences, about 18% occurring once. The genes are TRBV7-9 and TRBJ2-7; a possible D gene is TRBD1 (6 bases). The specimen sequenced was blood. This sequence was found in a woman aged 30 to 39 with Graves' hyperthyroidism that later progressed to Graves' ophthalmopathy. The CDR3 spells CASSLAGGTYDQYF. As DNA, the CDR3 is TGTGCCAGCAGCTTAGCAGGGGGAACTTACGATCAGTACTTC.